This T cell receptor (beta chain) derives from a study of blood T cells in healthy people across ages (dated by TCRdb to the mid-2010s). Study-wide context: In model experiments, roughly one uniquely barcoded TCR beta cDNA molecule per two T cells was captured by template switching. The study measured age-related changes in TCR beta repertoire diversity using deep sequencing normalized with unique cDNA molecular identifiers. The donors were split into four age groups: young (average approximately 16 years), middle-aged (roughly 39), aged (more than 60) and long-lived (about 74). To avoid experimental bias, donors of different ages were distributed randomly across sequencing lanes. The study analyzed two additional independent replicas of 1 million unique cDNA reads from the same blood draw for two donors, one aged 18 to 29 and one aged 80 or older. What the authors observed across the whole study: Conclusive comparison of naive and antigen-experienced compartments was prevented by the profiling of bulk unsorted PBMCs. As age increased, observed TCR beta diversity per million T cells dropped in a roughly linear way, and a significant reduction was already evident by age roughly 40. The CMV infection status of donors was not known, potentially confounding age-related changes in expanded clonotypes. Compared with the aged group, the long-lived group had more naive CD4+ T cells, fewer expanded clones and increased TCR diversity, suggesting age selection. Total diversity estimates from one million sequenced T cells were considered lower bounds and underestimates. The percentage of naive T cells measured by flow cytometry correlated strongly with observed TCR beta diversity.

On this clonotype: The antigen this receptor binds is unknown. It has no much larger one-base neighbor in the sample; base qualities were not kept.

The library came from 5' RACE. The instrument given in TCRdb is Illumina HiSeq 2500. A second 7 to 11 cycle PCR used a sample-barcoded 5' primer and a J-beta primer mix. Each TCR beta cDNA molecule received a unique molecular identifier from a template-switch 5' adaptor carrying 12 random nucleotides. Each sample yielded at least 2.5 million CDR3-containing paired-end reads. All of the RNA was converted into first-strand cDNA using the Mint cDNA synthesis kit, with a TRBC-specific oligonucleotide serving as the primer. All cDNA was treated with uracil-DNA glycosylase and then went through a first 18-cycle PCR with the universal primers M1SS and BC2_uni_R. The authors' analysis ran thus. For normalization, 1 million high-quality reads, each with a distinct molecular identifier, were randomly selected from each sample. Instead of being binned into consensus sequences, reads that shared molecular identifiers were thrown out. CDR3 identification, clonotype clustering and error correction used MiTCR with a Q25 quality threshold and the strictest error-elimination algorithm. Lower-bound total TCR beta diversity was estimated with a nonparametric unseen species model using Euler transformation. TCRdb's own reprocessing of the public reads used fastp at Q25 and MiXCR and kept productive beta chains. One record per CDR3 amino acid sequence lists the most common genes and DNA. It is TCRdb's table, rather than the study itself, that gives the V and J calls and clone size. The sample contains about 1.4 million distinct CDR3 sequences, approximately 63% of them found a single time. The top ten constitute 6.5% to 8.5% of the sample.

V is clipped by 0 bases and J by 4 bases, and the sequence between their germline boundaries is 10 bases long. The CDR3 starts with the cysteine, ends with the phenylalanine, and has 14 residues. The DNA shown is the 42-base CDR3, in frame from base 1. Taken from the germline V gene, the CDR1 and CDR2 loops are SGHRS and YFSETQ. The donors were under 40 Caucasian individuals from Russia, aged roughly 6 to 90 years, who were systemically healthy. Each donor gave around 9 milliliters of peripheral blood, collected into EDTA-treated Vacutainer tubes. Ficoll-Paque density-gradient centrifugation was used to isolate PBMCs, with at least 7 million per sample. Total RNA was extracted from PBMCs with Trizol reagent, with at least 5.5 micrograms obtained per sample. For every donor, an aliquot of PBMCs went through flow cytometry to measure the percentages of naive CD45RAhigh/CD27high T cells.

This receptor was taken from a young man in good health. The specimen sequenced was blood. The chain is encoded by TRBV5-1 joined to TRBJ2-5; the D gene is not confidently resolved. This receptor carries the CDR3 CASSLAETLETQYF. The DNA sequence is given as TGCGCCAGCAGCTTGGCCGAGACATTAGAGACCCAGTACTTC.